Listed below are T cell receptor beta chains from one sample, sequenced in a study of cytomegalovirus exposure and HLA in healthy donors. TCRdb's table, derived via immunoSEQ multiplex PCR, lists solely in-frame clones and lacks some. The sample consists of around 300,000 clones, approximately 84% of them appearing once. The sequenced material came from PBMCs. These receptors all come from a woman aged 40 to 50 in good health and CMV-seropositive. Both conserved end residues are part of each CDR3. The D gene is left open where the match is weak. Clone size is given for some rows only: seen once, a few or many times, or a class if the clone is expanded.

CASSVAEYEQYF	TGTGCCAGCAGTGTGGCGGAATACGAGCAGTACTTC	TRBV25-1	TRBJ2-7	-	-
CASSPMRDPGLSGNTIYF	TGTGCCAGCAGCCCCATGAGGGATCCGGGCCTCTCTGGAAACACCATATATTTT	TRBV7-6	TRBJ1-3	-	once
CASSLVHTDTGELFF	TGTGCCAGCAGCTTAGTGCACACCGACACCGGGGAGCTGTTTTTT	TRBV7-2	TRBJ2-2	-	-
CATKPLGGGRQETQYF	TGTGCCACCAAACCCCTGGGCGGAGGGAGACAAGAGACCCAGTACTTC	TRBV27	TRBJ2-5	-	-
CASSLDRNPYEQYF	TGTGCCAGCTCATTAGACAGGAATCCCTACGAGCAGTACTTC	TRBV18	TRBJ2-7	-	-
CASSSLAGGWYF	TGTGCCAGCAGCTCACTCGCGGGAGGGTGGTATTTT	TRBV7-9	TRBJ2-3	TRBD2	-
CASSQEIGQGGQPQHF	TGCGCCAGCAGCCAAGAAATAGGACAGGGCGGACAGCCCCAGCATTTT	TRBV4-3	TRBJ1-5	TRBD1	-
CASSTWDRPNTEAFF	TGTGCCAGCAGCACCTGGGACAGGCCGAACACTGAAGCTTTCTTT	TRBV7-7	TRBJ1-1	TRBD1	once
CASRFRGFYGYTF	TGTGCCAGTAGGTTTCGGGGTTTCTATGGCTACACCTTC	TRBV19	TRBJ1-2	-	-
CASSPNQVRSYNEQFF	TGTGCCAGCAGCCCAAATCAGGTACGCTCCTACAATGAGCAGTTCTTC	TRBV7-9	TRBJ2-1	-	-
CASSLRTGGSGILETQYF	TGTGCCAGCAGCTTGAGGACAGGGGGAAGCGGGATATTGGAGACCCAGTACTTC	TRBV5-4	TRBJ2-5	TRBD1	few
CASSKGGDGQKETQYF	TGTGCCAGTAGTAAAGGGGGCGACGGACAAAAAGAGACCCAGTACTTC	TRBV19	TRBJ2-5	TRBD1	-
CASSPWSPGTDTQYF	TGTGCCAGCAGCCCCTGGTCCCCAGGCACAGATACGCAGTATTTT	TRBV5-4	TRBJ2-3	-	-
CASSPQAWANEKLFF	TGTGCCAGCAGCCCCCAGGCATGGGCTAATGAAAAACTGTTTTTT	TRBV9	TRBJ1-4	-	-
CASSLGLAANTGELFF	TGTGCCAGCAGCTTAGGACTAGCGGCGAACACCGGGGAGCTGTTTTTT	TRBV5-6	TRBJ2-2	TRBD2	-
CASSRTGEGYTF	TGTGCCAGCAGCAGGACAGGGGAGGGCTACACCTTC	TRBV28	TRBJ1-2	TRBD1	-
CASSLKEQGNTIYF	TGTGCCAGCAGCTTGAAAGAACAGGGAAACACCATATATTTT	TRBV7-9	TRBJ1-3	-	-
CASSRLGQGEADTQYF	TGTGCCAGCAGTCGCCTAGGGCAGGGGGAGGCAGATACGCAGTATTTT	TRBV28	TRBJ2-3	-	few
CASSLDGTRGDTQYF	TGTGCCAGCAGCTTAGACGGCACTAGAGGAGATACGCAGTATTTT	TRBV7-3	TRBJ2-3	-	-
CASSTRQGATDTEAFF	TGTGCCAGCAGTACGAGACAGGGGGCTACGGACACTGAAGCTTTCTTT	TRBV6-6	TRBJ1-1	TRBD1	-
CASSGSSSGSYNEQFF	TGTGCCAGCTCAGGGTCCTCTAGCGGGAGCTACAATGAGCAGTTCTTC	TRBV18	TRBJ2-1	TRBD2	-
CASSQWTGSSEKLFF	TGTGCCAGCAGCCAATGGACAGGTAGCAGTGAAAAACTGTTTTTT	TRBV14	TRBJ1-4	TRBD1	-
CASSLRQAAEKLFF	TGTGCCAGCTCATTACGACAGGCGGCTGAAAAACTGTTTTTT	TRBV18	TRBJ1-4	-	few
CASSLVAGVGETQYF	TGTGCCAGCAGCTTAGTAGCGGGAGTGGGGGAGACCCAGTACTTC	TRBV7-9	TRBJ2-5	TRBD2	-
CASSDRRQGGETQYF	TGTGCCAGCAGTGATCGACGACAGGGAGGAGAGACCCAGTACTTC	TRBV6-1	TRBJ2-5	-	-
CASSKQVNTEAFF	TGTGCCAGCAGTAAACAGGTGAACACTGAAGCTTTCTTT	TRBV4-2	TRBJ1-1	-	-
CASSQGTGAIYNEQFF	TGTGCCAGCAGCCAAGGGACAGGGGCGATCTACAATGAGCAGTTCTTC	TRBV14	TRBJ2-1	TRBD1	-
CASSRGLQETQYF	TGTGCCAGCAGCCGGGGACTGCAAGAGACCCAGTACTTC	TRBV7-2	TRBJ2-5	-	once
CASSSRTVSTDTQYF	TGTGCCAGCAGCTCCAGGACAGTTAGCACAGATACGCAGTATTTT	TRBV7-2	TRBJ2-3	-	-
CASSRLVGINEQFF	TGTGCCAGCAGTCGACTAGTGGGCATCAATGAGCAGTTCTTC	TRBV6-1	TRBJ2-1	-	once
CASSLAQGVSYEQYF	TGTGCCAGCAGCTTAGCGCAGGGGGTCTCCTACGAGCAGTACTTC	TRBV7-9	TRBJ2-7	TRBD1	-
CASNGQGNSPLHF	TGTGCCAGTAACGGACAGGGGAATTCACCCCTCCACTTT	TRBV19	TRBJ1-6	TRBD1	-
CASSLEGTSGRRLIGENIQYF	TGCGCCAGCAGCTTGGAGGGGACTAGCGGGAGGAGATTGATTGGAGAAAACATTCAGTACTTC	TRBV5-1	TRBJ2-4	TRBD2	-
CASSTPTGGLEETQYF	TGTGCCAGCAGTACTCCGACAGGGGGCTTAGAAGAGACCCAGTACTTC	TRBV28	TRBJ2-5	TRBD1	-
CASSLSVAGGFSYEQYF	TGTGCCAGCAGCTTATCGGTAGCGGGAGGTTTCTCCTACGAGCAGTACTTC	TRBV13	TRBJ2-7	TRBD2	-
CASRRLGQGFNSPLHF	TGTGCCAGCAGGCGCCTTGGACAGGGGTTTAATTCACCCCTCCACTTT	TRBV7-9	TRBJ1-6	TRBD1	-
CASSRDRTPNQPQHF	TGTGCCAGTAGCCGGGACAGGACTCCAAATCAGCCCCAGCATTTT	TRBV19	TRBJ1-5	TRBD1	-
CASSHRQVFTEAFF	TGTGCCAGCAGCCATAGACAGGTTTTTACTGAAGCTTTCTTT	TRBV6-5	TRBJ1-1	-	-
CASSPPTGVNTEAFF	TGTGCCAGCAGCCCACCCACAGGGGTGAACACTGAAGCTTTCTTT	TRBV11-3	TRBJ1-1	TRBD1	-
CASSFDGSGGYTF	TGCGCCAGCAGCTTTGACGGATCCGGGGGCTACACCTTC	TRBV5-1	TRBJ1-2	-	-
CASSRDKQGDGTQYF	TGCGCCAGCAGCCGAGATAAACAGGGGGATGGGACCCAGTACTTC	TRBV5-1	TRBJ2-5	TRBD1	-
CASSITSGRMTGELFF	TGTGCCAGCAGCATTACTAGCGGGAGGATGACCGGGGAGCTGTTTTTT	TRBV9	TRBJ2-2	TRBD2	once
CASSQEKRGTNYEQYF	TGTGCCAGCAGCCAAGAGAAGCGGGGAACAAACTACGAGCAGTACTTC	TRBV14	TRBJ2-7	TRBD2	-
CASSPSRLVTDTQYF	TGTGCCAGCAGCCCCTCTAGGCTAGTGACAGATACGCAGTATTTT	TRBV11-3	TRBJ2-3	-	-
CASSGTGYNSPLHF	TGTGCCAGCAGCGGGACAGGCTATAATTCACCCCTCCACTTT	TRBV5-6	TRBJ1-6	TRBD1	-
CASSKGRTTMNTEAFF	TGTGCCAGCAGCAAAGGGAGGACTACCATGAACACTGAAGCTTTCTTT	TRBV7-2	TRBJ1-1	-	-
CASSLALRVDRGYTF	TGTGCCAGCAGCTTAGCTCTCAGGGTAGATCGTGGCTACACCTTC	TRBV7-2	TRBJ1-2	-	-
CASSIGTDTQYF	TGTGCCAGCAGCATCGGGACAGATACGCAGTATTTT	TRBV11-2	TRBJ2-3	-	-
CAWTDRGSEKLFF	TGTGCCTGGACGGACAGGGGCAGTGAAAAACTGTTTTTT	TRBV30	TRBJ1-4	TRBD1	-
CASSDNRGGYTF	TGTGCCAGCAGCGATAACAGGGGGGGTTACACCTTC	TRBV7-9	TRBJ1-2	TRBD1	-
CASSQEREQTQYF	TGTGCCAGTAGTCAGGAGCGGGAGCAGACCCAGTACTTC	TRBV19	TRBJ2-5	TRBD2	-
CASSEATGLGTEAFF	TGTGCCAGCAGTGAAGCTACAGGGCTTGGGACTGAAGCTTTCTTT	TRBV6-1	TRBJ1-1	-	-
CASSFTGGYEQYF	TGTGCCAGCAGTTTTACAGGGGGATACGAGCAGTACTTC	TRBV27	TRBJ2-7	TRBD1	-
CAWSTARGGRGMNTEAFF	TGTGCCTGGAGTACCGCACGGGGGGGCCGGGGTATGAACACTGAAGCTTTCTTT	TRBV30	TRBJ1-1	-	once
CTSSPKRSGRGTGELFF	TGCACCAGCAGCCCTAAGAGGAGCGGGAGGGGAACCGGGGAGCTGTTTTTT	TRBV1	TRBJ2-2	-	-